This TCR beta chain was documented in a study of cytomegalovirus exposure and HLA in healthy donors. Profiling relied on immunoSEQ multiplex PCR, and the TCRdb table lists in-frame clones only, not all of them. The sample holds about 130,000 clones, roughly nine tenths seen once. This clone was counted between two and nine times. Its specificity is not known. The validation cohort, a group of 90 to 150 subjects, included the donors and was separate from the approximately 700-subject first cohort. Study outcomes and limitations: Among TCR beta chains, those listed as cytomegalovirus-associated numbered some 170. First-cohort TCR clusters tended to co-occur in the approximately 110 validation repertoires, a later analysis found.

Trimming took off 5 bases at V and 1 base at J, with 18 bases between the two ends. Germline CDR1 and CDR2: SGHNT and YYREEE (reference sequence). There are 16 residues in the CDR3. The sequence derives from a woman aged 18-35 years in good health and CMV-seronegative. The specimen was PBMCs. The chain combines TRBV5-4 with TRBJ1-2; TRBD1 might be the D (6 bases). The CDR3 protein is CASRADRSSINYGYTF. The CDR3 DNA reads TGTGCCAGCAGGGCCGACAGGTCCTCTATTAACTATGGCTACACCTTC. Complete variable domain (other parts from reference TRBV5-4 and TRBJ1-2): ETGVTQSPTHLIKTRGQQVTLRCSSQSGHNTVSWYQQALGQGPQFIFQYYREEENGRGNFPPRFSGLQFPNYSSELNVNALELDDSALYLCASRADRSSINYGYTFGSGTRLTVV.